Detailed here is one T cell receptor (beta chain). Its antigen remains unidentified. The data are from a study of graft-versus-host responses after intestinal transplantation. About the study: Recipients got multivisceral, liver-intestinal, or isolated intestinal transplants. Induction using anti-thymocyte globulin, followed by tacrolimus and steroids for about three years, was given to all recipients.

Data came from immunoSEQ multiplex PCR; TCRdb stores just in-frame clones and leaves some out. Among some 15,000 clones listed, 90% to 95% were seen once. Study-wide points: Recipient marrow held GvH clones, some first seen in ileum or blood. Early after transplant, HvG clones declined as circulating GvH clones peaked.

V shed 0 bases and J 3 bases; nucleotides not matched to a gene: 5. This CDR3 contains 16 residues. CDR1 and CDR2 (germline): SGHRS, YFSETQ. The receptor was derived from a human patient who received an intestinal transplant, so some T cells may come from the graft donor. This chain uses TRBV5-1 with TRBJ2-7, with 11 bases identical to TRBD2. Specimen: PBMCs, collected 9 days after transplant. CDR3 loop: CASSLELAGVYYEQYF. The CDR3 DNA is TGCGCCAGCAGCTTGGAACTAGCGGGAGTTTACTACGAGCAGTACTTC.